What follows are 8 T cell receptor beta chains derived from one specimen sequenced in a study of T cells in narcolepsy. Profiled with immunoSEQ multiplex PCR; TCRdb holds only in-frame clones, not every one. The table shows approximately 30,000 clones, with under 90% occurring only once. The sample was CD45RA- memory CD4+ T cells from PBMCs. The receptors come from a human donor with narcolepsy.

The chain carries TRBV7-3 and TRBJ1-2; D is possibly TRBD1 (5 bases). Germline assignment: CDR1 SGHTA and CDR2 FQGTGA. The germline V and J ends were trimmed by 5 bases and 4 bases, with 20 bases remaining between them. CDR3 size: 16 residues. CDR3 amino acids: CASSAQSGPRFYGYTF. In DNA, the CDR3 is TGTGCCAGCAGCGCCCAATCAGGGCCCCGGTTCTATGGCTACACCTTC.

The V gene is TRBV18, the J gene TRBJ1-6, with 8 bases aligning to TRBD1. The V gene end was trimmed by 1 base and the J gene end by 3 bases; junction bases not matched to a gene: 2. Germline CDR1 KGHSH, CDR2 LQKENI. The CDR3 is 16 amino acids. In DNA form, the CDR3 reads TGTGCCAGCTCACCACAACAGGGGGACTATAATTCACCCCTCCACTTT. This translates into CASSPQQGDYNSPLHF.

This sequence joins TRBV7-2 and TRBJ1-5; tentatively, D is TRBD1 (5 bases). The CDR3 is 14 amino acids. V was pared by 4 bases and J by 7 bases, with 14 bases between. Germline-derived CDR1 and CDR2 are SGHTA and FQGNSA. In DNA, the CDR3 is TGTGCCAGCAGCTCGGGAGGTGGGGGACAGCCCCAGCATTTT. Protein sequence: CASSSGGGGQPQHF. The full variable domain, its missing parts supplied by reference TRBV7-2 and TRBJ1-5, is GAGVSQSPSNKVTEKGKDVELRCDPISGHTALYWYRQSLGQGLEFLIYFQGNSAPDKSGLPSDRFSAERTGGSVSTLTIQRTQQEDSAVYLCASSSGGGGQPQHFGDGTRLSIL.

J is TRBJ1-1 and V is TRBV29-1, with D possibly matching TRBD1 (5 bases). The CDR3 totals 14 residues. The germline V gene has CDR1 SQVTM and CDR2 ANQGSEA. V lost 3 bases to trimming and J lost 1 base, with 12 bases between them. The CDR3 sequence: CSVEMFGANTEAFF. CDR3 nucleotide sequence: TGCAGCGTTGAGATGTTTGGGGCGAACACTGAAGCTTTCTTT.

The CDR3 region is CASSDLRGLGYTF. The CDR3 bases are TGTGCCAGCAGTGACCTGCGGGGGCTCGGCTACACCTTC. The rearrangement joins TRBV6-5 to TRBJ1-2; possible D gene TRBD1, 6 bases. This CDR3 is built from 13 residues. V lost 5 bases to trimming and J lost 8 bases, with 15 bases between them. Germline assignment: CDR1 MNHEY and CDR2 SVGAGI.

This clone appeared once. The chain combines TRBV27 with TRBJ2-2; 11 bases are shared with TRBD1. Per germline, CDR1 MNHEY and CDR2 SMNVEV (reference sequence). With 2 bases clipped from V and 5 bases from J, the junction kept 10 bases outside the gene matches. This CDR3 has 18 residues. In nucleotides, the CDR3 is TGTGCCAGCAGTTTAAGGGCCCGAGGACAGGGGGCAACCGGGGAGCTGTTTTTT. Translated: CASSLRARGQGATGELFF.

This clone has a handful of counts. The CDR3 is CATSRGGRLDSRLYEQYV. In DNA, the CDR3 is TGTGCCACCAGCAGGGGGGGACGACTTGACTCCCGTCTCTACGAGCAGTACGTC. This chain joins TRBV15 and TRBJ2-7, with D possibly being TRBD2 (6 bases). The CDR3 loop spans 18 amino acids. CDR1 is LNHNV, CDR2 YYDKDF, per germline (reference sequence). The V and J ends lost 3 bases and 3 bases respectively, with 24 bases between them.

The sample holds one count of this clone. The genes are TRBV6-5 and TRBJ1-6, with D perhaps TRBD1 (5 bases). This CDR3 comprises 16 residues. Germline V gives CDR1 MNHEY, CDR2 SVGAGI. The V gene lost 2 bases and the J gene lost 5 bases, with 13 bases spanning the gap. The CDR3 sequence: CASSYTRGTHNSPLHF. CDR3 DNA sequence: TGTGCCAGCAGTTACACACGGGGGACCCATAATTCACCCCTCCACTTT.